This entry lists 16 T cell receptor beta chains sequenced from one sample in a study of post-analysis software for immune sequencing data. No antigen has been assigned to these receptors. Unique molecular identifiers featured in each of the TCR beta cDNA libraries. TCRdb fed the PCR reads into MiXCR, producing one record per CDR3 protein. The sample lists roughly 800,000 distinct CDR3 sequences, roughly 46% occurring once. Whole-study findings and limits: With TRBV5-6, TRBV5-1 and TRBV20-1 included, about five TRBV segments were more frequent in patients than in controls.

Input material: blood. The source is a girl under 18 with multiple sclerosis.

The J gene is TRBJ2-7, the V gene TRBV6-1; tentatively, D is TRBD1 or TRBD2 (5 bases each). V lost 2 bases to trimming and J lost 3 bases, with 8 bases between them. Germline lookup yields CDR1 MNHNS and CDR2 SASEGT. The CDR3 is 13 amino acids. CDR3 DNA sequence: TGTGCCAGCAGTGAATGGGACGGCTACGAGCAGTACTTC. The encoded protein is CASSEWDGYEQYF.

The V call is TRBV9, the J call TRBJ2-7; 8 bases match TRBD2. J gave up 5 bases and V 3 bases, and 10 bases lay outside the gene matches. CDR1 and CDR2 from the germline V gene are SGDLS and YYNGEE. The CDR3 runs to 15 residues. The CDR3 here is CASSGSGRRRDEQYF. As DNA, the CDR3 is TGTGCCAGCAGCGGGAGCGGGAGACGGAGGGACGAGCAGTACTTC.

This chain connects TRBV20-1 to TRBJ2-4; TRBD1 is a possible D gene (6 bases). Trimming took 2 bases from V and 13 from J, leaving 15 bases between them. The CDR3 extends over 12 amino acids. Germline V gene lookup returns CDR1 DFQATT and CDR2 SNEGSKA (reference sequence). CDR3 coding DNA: TGCAGTGCTAGATTACAGGGATGGGAGCAGTACTTC. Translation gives CSARLQGWEQYF.

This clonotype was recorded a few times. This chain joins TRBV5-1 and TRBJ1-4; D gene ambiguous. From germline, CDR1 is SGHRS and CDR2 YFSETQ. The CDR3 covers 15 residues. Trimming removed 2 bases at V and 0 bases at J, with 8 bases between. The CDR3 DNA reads TGCGCCAGCAGCTTCGACGGGGCAACTAATGAAAAACTGTTTTTT. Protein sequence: CASSFDGATNEKLFF.

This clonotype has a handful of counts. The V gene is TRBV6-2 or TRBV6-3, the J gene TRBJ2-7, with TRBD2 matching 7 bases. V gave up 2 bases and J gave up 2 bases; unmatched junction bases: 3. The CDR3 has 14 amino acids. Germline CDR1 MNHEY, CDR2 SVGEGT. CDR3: CASSYRAGAYEQYF. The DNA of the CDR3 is TGTGCCAGCAGTTACCGGGCGGGAGCCTACGAGCAGTACTTC.

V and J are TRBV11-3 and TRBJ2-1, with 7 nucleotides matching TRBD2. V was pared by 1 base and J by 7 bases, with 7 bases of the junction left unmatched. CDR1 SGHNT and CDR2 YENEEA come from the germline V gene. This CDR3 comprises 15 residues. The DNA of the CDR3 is TGTGCCAGCAGCTTAGGTGGCGGGAGTAGTAATGAGCAGTTCTTC. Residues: CASSLGGGSSNEQFF.

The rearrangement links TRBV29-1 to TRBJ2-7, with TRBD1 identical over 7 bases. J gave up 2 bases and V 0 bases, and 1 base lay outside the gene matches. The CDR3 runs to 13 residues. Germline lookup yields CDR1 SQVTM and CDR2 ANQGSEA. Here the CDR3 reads CSVEEDRPYEQYF. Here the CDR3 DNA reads TGCAGCGTTGAAGAGGACAGGCCCTACGAGCAGTACTTC.

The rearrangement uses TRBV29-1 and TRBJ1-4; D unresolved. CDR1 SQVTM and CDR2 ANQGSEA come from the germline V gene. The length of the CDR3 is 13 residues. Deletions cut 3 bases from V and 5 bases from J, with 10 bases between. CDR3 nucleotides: TGCAGCGTTGAGGAACAGCCGAATGAAAAACTGTTTTTT. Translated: CSVEEQPNEKLFF.

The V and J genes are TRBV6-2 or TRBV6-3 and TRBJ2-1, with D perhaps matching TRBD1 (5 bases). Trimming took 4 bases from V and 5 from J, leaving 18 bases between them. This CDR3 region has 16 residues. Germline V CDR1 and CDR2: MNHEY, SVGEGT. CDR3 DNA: TGTGCCAGCAGTTTTCTTCAGGGCCTATCGAACAATGAGCAGTTCTTC. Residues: CASSFLQGLSNNEQFF.

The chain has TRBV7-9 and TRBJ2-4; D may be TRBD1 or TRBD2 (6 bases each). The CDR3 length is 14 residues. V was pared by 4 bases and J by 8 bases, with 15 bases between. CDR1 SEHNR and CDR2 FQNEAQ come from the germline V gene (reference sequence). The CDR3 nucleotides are TGTGCCAGCAGCTCACGGGGGCGCGGGGACATTCAGTACTTC. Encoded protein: CASSSRGRGDIQYF. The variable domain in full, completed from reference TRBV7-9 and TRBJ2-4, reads DTGVSQNPRHKITKRGQNVTFRCDPISEHNRLYWYRQTLGQGPEFLTYFQNEAQLEKSRLLSDRFSAERPKGSFSTLEIQRTEQGDSAMYLCASSSRGRGDIQYFGAGTRLSVL.

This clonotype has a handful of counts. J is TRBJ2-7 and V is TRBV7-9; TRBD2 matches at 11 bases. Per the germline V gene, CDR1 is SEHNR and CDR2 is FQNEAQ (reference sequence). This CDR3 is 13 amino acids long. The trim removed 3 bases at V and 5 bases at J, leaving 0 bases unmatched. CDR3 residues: CASSFSGRDEQYF. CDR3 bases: TGTGCCAGCAGCTTTAGCGGGAGGGACGAGCAGTACTTC.

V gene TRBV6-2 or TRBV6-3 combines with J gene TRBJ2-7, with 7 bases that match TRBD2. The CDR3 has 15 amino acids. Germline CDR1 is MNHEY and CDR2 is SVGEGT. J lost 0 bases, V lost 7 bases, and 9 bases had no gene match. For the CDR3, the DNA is TGTGCCAGCATGCGACCAGCGGGATCCTCCTACGAGCAGTACTTC. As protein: CASMRPAGSSYEQYF.

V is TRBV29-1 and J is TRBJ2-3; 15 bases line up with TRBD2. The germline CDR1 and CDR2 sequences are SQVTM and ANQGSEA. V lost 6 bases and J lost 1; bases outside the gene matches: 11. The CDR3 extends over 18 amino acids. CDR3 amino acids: CSVKTGTSGRRGTDTQYF. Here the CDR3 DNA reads TGCAGCGTCAAAACCGGGACTAGCGGGAGGAGGGGCACAGATACGCAGTATTTT.

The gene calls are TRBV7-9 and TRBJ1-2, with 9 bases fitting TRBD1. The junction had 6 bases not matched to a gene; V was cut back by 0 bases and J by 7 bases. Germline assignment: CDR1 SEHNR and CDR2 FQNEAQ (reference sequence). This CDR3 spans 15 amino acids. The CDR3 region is CASSLASGQGIGYTF. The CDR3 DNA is TGTGCCAGCAGCTTAGCGAGCGGACAGGGGATTGGCTACACCTTC.

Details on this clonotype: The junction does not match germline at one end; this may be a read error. The CDR3 protein is CAGSLRGSGRSYEQYF. Written as DNA, the CDR3 is TGTGCCGGCAGCTTAAGGGGTAGCGGCCGTTCCTACGAGCAGTACTTC. The chain couples TRBV7-8 to TRBJ2-7; weak D call: TRBD2 (6 bases). The germline CDR1 and CDR2 sequences are SGHVS and FQNEAQ. The CDR3 is 16 residues long.

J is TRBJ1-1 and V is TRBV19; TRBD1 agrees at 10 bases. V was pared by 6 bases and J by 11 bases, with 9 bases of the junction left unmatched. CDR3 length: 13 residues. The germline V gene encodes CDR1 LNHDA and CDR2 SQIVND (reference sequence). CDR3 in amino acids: CASSPDRGFDAFF. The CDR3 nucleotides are TGTGCCAGTAGCCCGGACAGGGGGTTTGATGCTTTCTTT.